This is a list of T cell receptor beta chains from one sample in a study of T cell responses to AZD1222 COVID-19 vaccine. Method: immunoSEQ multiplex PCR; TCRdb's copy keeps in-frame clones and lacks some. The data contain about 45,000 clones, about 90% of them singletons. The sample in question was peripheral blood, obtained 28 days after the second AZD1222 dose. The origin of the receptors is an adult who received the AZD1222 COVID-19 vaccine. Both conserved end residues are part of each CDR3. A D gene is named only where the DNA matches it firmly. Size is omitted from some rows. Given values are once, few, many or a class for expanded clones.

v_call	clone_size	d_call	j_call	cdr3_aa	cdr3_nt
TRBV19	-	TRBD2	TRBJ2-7	CASSSSLAGDIYEQYF	TGTGCCAGTAGTTCCTCCTTAGCGGGAGATATCTACGAGCAGTACTTC
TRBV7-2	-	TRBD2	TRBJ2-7	CASSFSGTPYEQYF	TGTGCCAGCAGCTTTAGCGGGACACCCTACGAGCAGTACTTC
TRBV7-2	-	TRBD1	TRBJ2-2	CASRTDRAAGELFF	TGTGCCAGCAGAACCGACAGGGCCGCCGGGGAGCTGTTTTTT
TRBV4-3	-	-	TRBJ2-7	CASSQDRRLANYEQYF	TGCGCCAGCAGCCAAGATCGGCGCTTAGCAAACTACGAGCAGTACTTC
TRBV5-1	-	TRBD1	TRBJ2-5	CASSPIDREETQYF	TGCGCCAGCAGCCCGATCGACAGGGAGGAGACCCAGTACTTC
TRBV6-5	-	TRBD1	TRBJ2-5	CASNIGQGRQETQYF	TGTGCCAGCAACATAGGACAGGGACGCCAAGAGACCCAGTACTTC
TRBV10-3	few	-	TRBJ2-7	CAISESASSRNEQYF	TGTGCCATCAGTGAGTCGGCTAGCTCCAGGAACGAGCAGTACTTC
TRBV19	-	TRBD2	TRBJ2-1	CASSPTSGRYNEQFF	TGTGCCAGTAGTCCAACTAGCGGGAGATACAATGAGCAGTTCTTC
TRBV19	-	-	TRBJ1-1	CASSQGRGTEAFF	TGTGCCAGTAGTCAAGGACGAGGAACTGAAGCTTTCTTT
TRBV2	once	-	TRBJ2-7	CASSKEWGAEQYF	TGTGCCAGCTCGAAAGAATGGGGAGCCGAGCAGTACTTC
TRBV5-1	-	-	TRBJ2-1	CASSLAGRGGGEQFF	TGCGCCAGCAGCTTGGCGGGGAGAGGAGGGGGTGAGCAGTTCTTC
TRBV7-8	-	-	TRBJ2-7	CASSLGRRLGEQYF	TGTGCCAGCAGCTTAGGACGCAGGTTGGGGGAGCAGTACTTC
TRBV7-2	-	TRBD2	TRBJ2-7	CASSLGTSGRSLSYEQYF	TGTGCCAGCAGCTTAGGGACTAGCGGGAGGTCCCTCTCCTACGAGCAGTACTTC